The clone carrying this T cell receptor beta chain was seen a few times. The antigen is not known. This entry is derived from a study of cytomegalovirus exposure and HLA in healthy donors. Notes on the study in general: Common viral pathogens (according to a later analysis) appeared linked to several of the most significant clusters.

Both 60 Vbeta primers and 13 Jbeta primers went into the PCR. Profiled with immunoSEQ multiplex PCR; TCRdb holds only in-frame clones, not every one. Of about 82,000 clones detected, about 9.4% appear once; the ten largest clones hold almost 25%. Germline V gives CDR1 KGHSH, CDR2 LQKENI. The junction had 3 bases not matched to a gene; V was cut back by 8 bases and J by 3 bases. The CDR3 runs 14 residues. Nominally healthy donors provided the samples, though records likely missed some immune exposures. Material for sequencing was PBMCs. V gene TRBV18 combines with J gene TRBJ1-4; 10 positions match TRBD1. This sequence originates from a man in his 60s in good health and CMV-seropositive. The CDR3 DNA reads TGTGCCAGCACCGGACAGGGGGCTAATGAAAAACTGTTTTTT. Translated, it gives CASTGQGANEKLFF.